The clone carrying this TCR beta chain was counted between two and nine times. Trimming shortened V by 5 bases and J by 2 bases, and 16 bases separated the two germline ends. Germline V CDR1 and CDR2: MNHEY, SMNVEV (reference sequence). The CDR3 sequence is 15 residues long. Researchers made TCR beta libraries by using iRepertoire HTBI primers and running Arm-PCR on CDR3 regions. MiXCR, run by TCRdb on the multiplex PCR reads, gives a single entry per CDR3 protein. Here the sample spans around 400,000 distinct CDR3 sequences, less than 25% being singletons. The data are from a study of regulatory T cells in long-lasting Graves disease. The sample's time point: persistent/refractory GD, antithyroid drugs over 5 years with positive TRAb. After RNA was extracted from PBMCs, the TCR library was made from it.

The sample here was peripheral blood mononuclear cells (PBMCs), taken when the disease was refractory, from a patient treated with antithyroid drugs. This sequence joins TRBV27 and TRBJ2-7, with a tentative D call TRBD1 (6 bases). The TCR originated in a female donor with Graves disease. The CDR3 DNA reads TGTGCCAGCAGTACACTACAGGGAAGCCCCTACGAGCAGTACTTC. Encoded protein: CASSTLQGSPYEQYF.